This TCR beta chain came from a study of T-cell reconstitution after alpha-beta-depleted transplantation in children. Study-wide points: Expanded clones from the graft, numbering several hundred, reportedly supplied alpha-beta T cells about two months after transplant. Most T-cell counts and diversity one year after the transplant came from T cells that were newly produced. In some patients, recipient T cells and intrathymic progenitors surviving conditioning explained high day-60 diversity.

CDR3 length: 14 amino acids. V dropped 2 bases and J dropped 13 bases, with 18 bases sitting between them. Germline-derived CDR1 and CDR2 are MDHEN and SYDVKM. Molecular barcoding with unique molecular identifiers was used for the TCRbeta library. In TCRdb, the PCR reads were re-called with MiXCR into one record per CDR3 protein. The profile shows about 980,000 distinct CDR3 sequences, about 29% of them singletons. This clonotype has a handful of counts. Its specificity is unknown. This receptor was taken from a boy under two years old who had a stem cell transplant for SCID, so the T cells may come from the graft donor. The sample here was PBMCs, mostly from graft donor cells, taken 360 days after TCRalphabeta/CD19-depleted stem cell transplant. This sequence joins TRBV28 and TRBJ1-5; tentatively, D is TRBD1 (5 bases). The CDR3, as DNA: TGTGCCAGCAGTTTAGGACAATGGAACGCCGGGCAGCATTTT. It yields the protein CASSLGQWNAGQHF.